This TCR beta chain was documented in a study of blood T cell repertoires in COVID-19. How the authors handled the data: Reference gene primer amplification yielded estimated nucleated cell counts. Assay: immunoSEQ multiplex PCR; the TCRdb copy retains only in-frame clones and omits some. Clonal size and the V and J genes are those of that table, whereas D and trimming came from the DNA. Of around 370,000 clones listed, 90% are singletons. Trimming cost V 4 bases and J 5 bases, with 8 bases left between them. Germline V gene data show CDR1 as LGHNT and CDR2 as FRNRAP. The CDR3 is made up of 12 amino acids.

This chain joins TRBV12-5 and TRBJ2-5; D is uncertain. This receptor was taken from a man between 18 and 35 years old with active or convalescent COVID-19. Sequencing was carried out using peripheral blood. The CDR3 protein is CASGSSVETQYF. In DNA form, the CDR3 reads TGTGCTAGTGGTTCCTCCGTTGAGACCCAGTACTTC.